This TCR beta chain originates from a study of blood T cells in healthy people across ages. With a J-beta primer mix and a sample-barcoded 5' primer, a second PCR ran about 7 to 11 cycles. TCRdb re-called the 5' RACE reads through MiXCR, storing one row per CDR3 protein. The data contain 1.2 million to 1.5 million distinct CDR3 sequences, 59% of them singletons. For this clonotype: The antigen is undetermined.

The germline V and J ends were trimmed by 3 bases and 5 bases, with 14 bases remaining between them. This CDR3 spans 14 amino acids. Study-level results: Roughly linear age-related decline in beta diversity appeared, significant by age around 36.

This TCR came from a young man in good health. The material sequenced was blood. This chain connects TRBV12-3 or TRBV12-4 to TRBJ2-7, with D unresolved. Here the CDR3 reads CASSFVRPLDEQYF. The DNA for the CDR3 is TGTGCCAGCAGTTTCGTCAGGCCCCTGGACGAGCAGTACTTC.